This T cell receptor (beta chain) was profiled in a study of Ad26.COV2.S vaccination and SARS-CoV-2 variants listed by TCRdb under 2021. A note on the overall study: Vaccine-arm donors came from COV1001, a multicentre, randomized, double-blind, placebo-controlled phase I-IIa trial of Ad26.COV2.S in healthy adults. Ad26.COV2.S was administered intramuscularly at a dose of 5x10^10 or 1x10^11 viral particles, either as one shot or as two shots given 56 days apart. TCRbeta repertoire sequencing was used to assess the specificity and breadth of SARS-CoV-2-reactive T cell receptors after Ad26.COV2.S vaccination. A total of 32 samples were included in the TCR-sequenced set, comprising about 20 Ad26.COV2.S vaccine recipients, 5 placebo recipients and 8 SARS-CoV-2 convalescent individuals. Participants in the trial were split at random into five groups of five each, receiving low-dose or high-dose Ad26.COV2.S once or twice, or else placebo on both occasions. Investigators did not know the trial group allocation while performing experiments and assessing outcomes. Findings and caveats that apply to the study as a whole: Ad26.COV2.S recipients had higher spike-specific TCR breadth than placebo recipients (P = 0.0014). Comparing responses between vaccine doses or regimens was not something the study was powered to do. Non-spike TCR breadth was comparable between vaccine and placebo recipients, consistent with the vaccine containing only spike. Substantial breadth of spike-specific CD8+ and CD4+ T cell responses was reported after vaccination. The authors noted that total T cell responses may have been underestimated by the TCR breadth and depth analyses.

What the treatment or condition label conveys for this sample: about 20 received Ad26.COV2.S at low or high dose, single or two shots; about five received placebo; per-sample allocation not given. Repertoires of vaccine and placebo recipients were sequenced from samples taken on day 63 after the first injection. Cohort 1b enrolled 20 to 30 adults aged 18-55 years at a single site in Boston, USA, between 29 July and 7 August 2020. Ad26.COV2.S was a replication-incompetent adenovirus type 26 vector that expressed a prefusion-stabilized SARS-CoV-2 spike protein derived from the original Wuhan strain. With regard to this clone: Its antigen remains undetermined. The sample holds no much larger clone one base away, and base qualities are not on file.

The immunoSEQ Assay was used to sequence TCRbeta CDR3 regions. After extraction, genomic DNA underwent amplification by bias-controlled multiplex PCR, followed by high-throughput sequencing. As for the authors' bioinformatics: To quantify the absolute abundance of every unique TCRbeta CDR3 region, sequences were collapsed and filtered. T cell fraction was estimated by normalization of TCRbeta template counts to usable DNA, with usable DNA being measured through amplification of reference genes present in all nucleated cells. Repertoire TCRs were annotated as SARS-CoV-2-specific by exact matching of V gene, CDR3 amino acid sequence and J gene to a known reactive TCR set. The reference SARS-CoV-2 TCR set was derived from MIRA and filtered for enrichment in COVID-19-positive ImmuneCODE repertoires, a step that removed public or cross-reactive TCRs. Using the MIRA antigens, annotated TCRs were further analysed by specific ORF or by position within an ORF. Breadth was defined as annotated unique rearrangements over total unique productive rearrangements; depth was the summed frequency of those rearrangements. Two-sided Wilcoxon rank-sum tests were used to compare TCR breadth between groups. The table was pulled from immuneACCESS by TCRdb, which kept in-frame rearrangements only. Such tables lose some clones; where checked, under half of the loss comes from unresolved V genes, and the rest has no known cause. The V and J calls and clone size are taken from that table; D and trimming were inferred from the DNA. The sample yields hundreds of thousands of clones; more than 75% were counted once. The ten top clones hold about 3.1% of the sample.

The sequences come from peripheral blood, collected in a trial of Ad26.COV2.S vaccine versus placebo. This TCR derives from a person aged 18-60 years who received the Ad26.COV2.S COVID-19 vaccine or a placebo.

The DNA sequence reads TGTGCCATCAGTGTAGAGTATGGCTACACCTTC. It translates as CAISVEYGYTF. The rearrangement joined TRBV10-3 to TRBJ1-2; no D segment can be confidently identified. Reading the germline V gene gives CDR1 ENHRY and CDR2 SYGVKD. V and J lose 4 bases and 5 bases, and a span of 5 bases separates them. Measured from the cysteine to the phenylalanine, the CDR3 is 11 residues long. Only the CDR3 DNA stays, 33 bases, in frame from base 1.